The present TCR beta chain was sequenced within a study of blood T cell repertoires in COVID-19. The assay was immunoSEQ multiplex PCR, and TCRdb's table has in-frame clones only and misses some. This table has fewer than 500,000 clones, about 90% appearing once. CDR3 size: 16 residues. Germline V lookup: CDR1 LGHDT, CDR2 YNNKEL (reference sequence). V was pared by 4 bases and J by 8 bases, with 20 bases between. This receptor was obtained from a man in his thirties or forties who had recovered from COVID-19. The chain carries TRBV3-1 (or the pseudogene TRBV3-2) and TRBJ1-4; TRBD1 is a possible D gene (5 bases). Sequencing used PBMCs or T cells enriched from blood (not recorded which). CDR3: CASSPYSRGGWEKLFF. CDR3 in DNA: TGTGCCAGCAGCCCCTACTCGCGGGGGGGATGGGAAAAACTGTTTTTT.